The T cell receptor (beta chain) under discussion was sequenced for a study of cytomegalovirus exposure and HLA in healthy donors. Notes on the study in general: Researchers counted 164 TCR beta chains as cytomegalovirus-associated. Most TCRs appeared rarely, but some public TCRs recurred in many donors. Later, an analysis found that common viral pathogens appeared to be linked with several of the most significant clusters.

In the case of this clone: Antigen unknown.

Amplification used 60 Vbeta primers and 13 Jbeta primers. The data were produced by immunoSEQ multiplex PCR, yet TCRdb's version contains in-frame clones alone and is incomplete. The sample yields 150,000 to 200,000 clones, 76% seen once. There are 14 residues in the CDR3. In germline, CDR1 is LGHNA, CDR2 YSLEER. V gave up 0 bases and J gave up 7 bases; unmatched junction bases: 1. The material sequenced was PBMCs. The origin of this receptor is a male donor in good health and CMV-seronegative. The rearrangement joins TRBV4-3 to TRBJ2-1; 9 nucleotides agree with TRBD2. CDR3 residues: CASSQELAGNEQFF. The DNA for the CDR3 is TGCGCCAGCAGCCAAGAACTAGCGGGTAATGAGCAGTTCTTC.